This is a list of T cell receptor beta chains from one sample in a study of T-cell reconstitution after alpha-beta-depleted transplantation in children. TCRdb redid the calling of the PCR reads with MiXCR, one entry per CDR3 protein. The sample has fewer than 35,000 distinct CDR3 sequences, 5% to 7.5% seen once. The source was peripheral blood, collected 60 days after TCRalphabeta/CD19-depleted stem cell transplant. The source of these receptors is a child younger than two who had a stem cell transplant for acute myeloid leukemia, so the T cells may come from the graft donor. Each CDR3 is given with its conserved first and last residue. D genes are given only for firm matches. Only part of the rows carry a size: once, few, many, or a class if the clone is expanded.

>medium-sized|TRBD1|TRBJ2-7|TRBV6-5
CASSYSKGQGAREQYF
TGTGCCAGCAGTTACTCGAAAGGCCAGGGGGCGCGGGAGCAGTACTTC
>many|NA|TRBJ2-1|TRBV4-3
CASSQGQRPSYNEQFF
TGCGCCAGCAGCCAAGGGCAGAGACCATCCTACAATGAGCAGTTCTTC
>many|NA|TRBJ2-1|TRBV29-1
CSVRSYNEQFF
TGCAGCGTTCGGTCCTACAATGAGCAGTTCTTC
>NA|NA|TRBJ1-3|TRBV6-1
CASPVSFGCGNTIYF
TGTGCCAGCCCAGTTTCCTTCGGTTGTGGAAACACCATATATTTT
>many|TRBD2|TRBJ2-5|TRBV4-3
CASSQDPAGGVGETQYF
TGCGCCAGCAGCCAAGACCCGGCGGGAGGAGTTGGGGAGACCCAGTACTTC
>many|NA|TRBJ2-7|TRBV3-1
CASGETASYEQYF
TGTGCCAGCGGAGAGACAGCCTCCTACGAGCAGTACTTC
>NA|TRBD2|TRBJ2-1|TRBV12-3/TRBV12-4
CASIFSTHIAGGPYNEQFF
TGTGCCAGCATTTTTAGCACCCATATAGCGGGAGGGCCATACAATGAGCAGTTCTTC
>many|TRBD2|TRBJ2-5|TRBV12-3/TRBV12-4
CASRAGGAQETQYF
TGTGCCAGCAGGGCGGGAGGGGCCCAAGAGACCCAGTACTTC
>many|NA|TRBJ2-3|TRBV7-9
CASSLAQGTDTQYF
TGTGCCAGCAGCCTAGCCCAGGGCACAGATACGCAGTATTTT
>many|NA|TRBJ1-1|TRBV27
CASSSRALNTEAFF
TGTGCCAGCAGTTCGAGGGCCCTGAACACTGAAGCTTTCTTT
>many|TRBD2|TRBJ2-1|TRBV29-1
CSVNGLAGDHSYNEQFF
TGCAGCGTTAATGGACTAGCGGGAGACCACAGTTACAATGAGCAGTTCTTC
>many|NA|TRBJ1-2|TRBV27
CASSLRGTYGYTF
TGTGCCAGCAGTTTACGCGGGACCTATGGCTACACCTTC
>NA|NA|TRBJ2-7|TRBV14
CASSQGSSFPRQYF
TGTGCCAGCAGCCAAGGTTCCAGTTTCCCCCGGCAGTACTTC
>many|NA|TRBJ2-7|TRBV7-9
CASSGGGANKNEQYF
TGTGCCAGCTCGGGCGGCGGAGCGAATAAGAACGAGCAGTACTTC
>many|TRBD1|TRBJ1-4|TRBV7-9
CASSPTGDEKLFF
TGTGCCAGCAGCCCGACAGGGGATGAAAAACTGTTTTTT
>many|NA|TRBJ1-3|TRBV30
CAWSTRTSFSSGNTIYF
TGTGCCTGGAGTACGAGGACCTCCTTTTCCTCTGGAAACACCATATATTTT